This TCR beta chain stems from a study of shared T cell receptors in the human thymus. Here immunoSEQ multiplex PCR was the method, and the copy in TCRdb shows in-frame clones only, minus some. Among fewer than 700,000 clones listed, roughly 90% were seen once. The CDR3 is 15 amino acids. Germline CDR1 and CDR2: MNHEY and SVGAGI. V lost 3 bases and J lost 2, with 14 bases in between. This sample also belongs to another study, concerning human thymus T cells. That study reports: Healthy Finnish infants undergoing corrective surgery for congenital heart defects provided the donor material. Thymic samples were excised during corrective heart operations. Apparent skewing of V and J gene usage characterized both thymic and blood repertoires. Related studies noted strongly shared thymic repertoires across unrelated people.

Input material: thymocytes. The origin of this receptor is a boy in the first two years of life with a congenital heart defect. V and J are TRBV6-5 and TRBJ2-7; possible D gene TRBD2, 5 bases. The CDR3: CASSYNQRQPYEQYF. The CDR3 DNA follows: TGTGCCAGCAGTTATAACCAGCGGCAGCCCTACGAGCAGTACTTC.